These 3 T cell receptor beta chains came from one sample sequenced in a study of technical replicates of blood from a few donors. The assay was immunoSEQ multiplex PCR, and TCRdb's table has in-frame clones only and misses some. The repertoire holds approximately 41,000 clones, with about 96% as singletons. The specimen sequenced was T cells isolated from PBMCs. Source of these receptors: a human donor in good health.

This rearrangement joins TRBV19 to TRBJ2-7, with 8 bases matching TRBD2. V shed 7 bases and J 3 bases; nucleotides not matched to a gene: 5. This CDR3 is built from 13 residues. Germline CDR1 LNHDA, CDR2 SQIVND (reference sequence). CDR3 in amino acids: CASTGSGNYEQYF. As DNA, the CDR3 is TGTGCCAGTACTGGTAGCGGGAACTACGAGCAGTACTTC.

The chain is built from TRBV4-2 and TRBJ2-7, with a possible D match to TRBD2 (5 bases). The ends were cut back, 0 bases at V and 4 bases at J, with 13 bases in the middle. Germline V CDR1 and CDR2: LGHNA, YNFKEQ. The length of the CDR3 is 15 residues. This CDR3 is CASSQEARTSYEQYF. The CDR3 coding sequence is TGTGCCAGCAGCCAAGAGGCGAGGACTTCTTACGAGCAGTACTTC.

The genes are TRBV4-1 and TRBJ2-7; D possibly corresponds to TRBD2 (5 bases). CDR3 size: 16 residues. Germline CDR1 reads MGHRA; CDR2 reads YSYEKL. The V end was cut by 2 bases, the J end by 3 bases, with 17 bases between. Written as DNA, the CDR3 is TGCGCCAGCAGCCAAAGCCCAGTATCCCGGGGCTACGAGCAGTACTTC. Translation: CASSQSPVSRGYEQYF.